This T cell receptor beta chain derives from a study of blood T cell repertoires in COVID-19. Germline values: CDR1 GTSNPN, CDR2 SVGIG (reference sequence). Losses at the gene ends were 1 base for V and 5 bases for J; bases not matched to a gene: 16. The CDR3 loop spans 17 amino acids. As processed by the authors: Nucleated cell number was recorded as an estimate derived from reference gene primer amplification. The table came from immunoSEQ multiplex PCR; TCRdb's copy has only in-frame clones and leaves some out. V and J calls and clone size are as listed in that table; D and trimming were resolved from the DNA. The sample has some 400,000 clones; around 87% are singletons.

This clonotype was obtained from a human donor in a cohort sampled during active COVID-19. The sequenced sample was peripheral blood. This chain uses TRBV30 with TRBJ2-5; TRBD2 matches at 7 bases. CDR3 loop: CAWSGSRTGGIRETQYF. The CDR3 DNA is TGTGCCTGGAGTGGCTCGCGGACGGGAGGAATCAGGGAGACCCAGTACTTC.